This entry concerns a single T cell receptor (beta chain). The sample is drawn from a study of blood T cell repertoires in COVID-19. About the study: Samples of COVID-19 (acute and convalescent) were obtained from the United States, Italy and Spain. PBMCs, B-cell-depleted T cells, or T cells provided the cDNA or gDNA that made up the material.

V lost 4 bases to trimming and J lost 0 bases; unmatched junction nucleotides: 11. From germline, CDR1 is SGHTA and CDR2 FQGNSA. This CDR3 comprises 18 residues. Original processing methods: For nucleated cells, counts were estimated from reference gene primer amplification. The assay was immunoSEQ multiplex PCR, and TCRdb's table has in-frame clones only and misses some. V and J calls and clone size follow that table, whereas D and trimming were derived from the DNA. The table lists over 85,000 clones, less than 85% of them singletons. This receptor was identified in a woman aged 80 or over with acute or convalescent COVID-19. This sequence joins TRBV7-2 and TRBJ2-3, with 9 bases aligning to TRBD2. Input material: peripheral blood. The CDR3 nucleotides read TGTGCCAGCAGCTCACGCCCCGGGACTAGCCCGAGCACAGATACGCAGTATTTT. Its protein product is CASSSRPGTSPSTDTQYF.